The sequence of this T cell receptor (beta chain) was determined in a study of human T cells and chemical hapten exposure. The ends lost 5 bases at V and 4 bases at J; junction bases unmatched: 3. Germline CDR1 SGHTS, CDR2 YDEGEE. CDR3 length: 12 amino acids. TCRdb re-called the RACE reads with MiXCR, one entry per CDR3 protein. The data contain about 90,000 distinct CDR3 sequences, approximately 11% of them singletons. This clonotype has at least ten counts. Time point given: patch test 3, about 24 weeks after DPC sensitization. The treatment was: therapeutic diphenylcyclopropenone sensitization with weekly scalp DPC. Sequencing started from total RNA isolated from unfractionated whole blood.

This TCR was recovered from a woman aged 30 to 39 with alopecia areata. Some clones in this sample may be carry-over from other donors' samples. The V gene is TRBV5-8, the J gene TRBJ2-7; 7 bases are shared with TRBD1. The sequencing used whole blood, collected in connection with sensitization to the hapten diphenylcyclopropenone (DPC). The CDR3: CASRGDSYEQYV. The CDR3 DNA sequence: TGTGCCAGCAGAGGGGACAGTTACGAGCAGTACGTC.